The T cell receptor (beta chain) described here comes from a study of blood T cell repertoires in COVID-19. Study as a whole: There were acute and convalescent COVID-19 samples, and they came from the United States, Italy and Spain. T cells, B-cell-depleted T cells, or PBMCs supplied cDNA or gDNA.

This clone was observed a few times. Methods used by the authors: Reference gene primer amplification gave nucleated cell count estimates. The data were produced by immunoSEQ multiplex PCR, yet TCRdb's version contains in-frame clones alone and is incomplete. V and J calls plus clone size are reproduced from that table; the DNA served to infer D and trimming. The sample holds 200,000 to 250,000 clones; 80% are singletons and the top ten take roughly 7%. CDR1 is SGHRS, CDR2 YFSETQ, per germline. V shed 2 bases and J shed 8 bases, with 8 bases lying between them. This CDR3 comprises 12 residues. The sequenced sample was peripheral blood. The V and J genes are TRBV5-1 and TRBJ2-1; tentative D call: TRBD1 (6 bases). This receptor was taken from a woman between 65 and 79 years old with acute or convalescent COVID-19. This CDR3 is CASSFPGDEQFF. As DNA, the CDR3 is TGCGCCAGCAGCTTCCCAGGGGATGAGCAGTTCTTC.